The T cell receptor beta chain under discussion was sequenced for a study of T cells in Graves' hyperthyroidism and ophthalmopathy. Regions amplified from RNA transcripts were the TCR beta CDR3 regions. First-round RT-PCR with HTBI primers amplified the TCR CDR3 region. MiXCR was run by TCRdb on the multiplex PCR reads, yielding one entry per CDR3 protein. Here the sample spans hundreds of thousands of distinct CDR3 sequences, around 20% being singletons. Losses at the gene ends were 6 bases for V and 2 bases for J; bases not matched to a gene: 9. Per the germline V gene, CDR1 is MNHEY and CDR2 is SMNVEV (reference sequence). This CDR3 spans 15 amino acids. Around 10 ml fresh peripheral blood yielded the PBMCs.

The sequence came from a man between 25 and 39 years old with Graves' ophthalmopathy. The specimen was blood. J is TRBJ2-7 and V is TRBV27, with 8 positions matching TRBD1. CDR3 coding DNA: TGTGCCAGCAGCGCAAACCGGGACAGGACCTACGAGCAGTACTTC. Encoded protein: CASSANRDRTYEQYF.